This TCR beta chain was documented in a study of graft-versus-host responses after intestinal transplantation. Study-level background: Transplants were multivisceral, liver-intestinal, or isolated intestinal. Anti-thymocyte globulin induction was given to all recipients, followed by tacrolimus and steroids for 2 to 3 years. Findings and limits, study-wide: Recipient marrow harbored GvH clones, some of which surfaced first in ileum or blood. GvH clone levels peaked in circulation, and this peak was associated with early post-transplant HvG declines.

Turning to this clone: The antigen is unknown.

Germline trimming cut 2 bases from V and 8 bases from J; bases unmatched to any gene: 0. The CDR3 extends over 12 amino acids. Germline lookup yields CDR1 SGHNT and CDR2 YYREEE (reference sequence). This table comes from immunoSEQ multiplex PCR, and its TCRdb copy is limited to in-frame clones, with some not included. The sample lists 50,000 or so clones; roughly 91% were seen once. V and J are TRBV5-4 and TRBJ1-4, with 7 bases lining up with TRBD1. The TCR comes from a human donor who was the organ donor for an intestinal transplant. This material consisted of unstimulated CD4+ T cells sorted from spleen or lymph node cells, taken before transplant. CDR3 in amino acids: CASSLQGEKLFF. The CDR3 nucleotides are TGTGCCAGCAGCTTACAGGGGGAAAAACTGTTTTTT.